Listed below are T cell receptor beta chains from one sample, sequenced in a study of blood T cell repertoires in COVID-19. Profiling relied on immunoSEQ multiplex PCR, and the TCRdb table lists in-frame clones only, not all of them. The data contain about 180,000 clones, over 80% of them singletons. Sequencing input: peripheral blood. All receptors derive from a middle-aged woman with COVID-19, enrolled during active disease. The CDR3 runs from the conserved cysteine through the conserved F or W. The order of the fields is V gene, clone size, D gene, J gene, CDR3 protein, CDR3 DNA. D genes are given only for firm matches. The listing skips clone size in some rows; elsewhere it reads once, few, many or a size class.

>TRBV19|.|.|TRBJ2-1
CATRPPSESSEQFF
TGTGCCACCCGCCCCCCATCGGAATCTAGTGAGCAGTTCTTC
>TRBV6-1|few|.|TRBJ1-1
CASSEEQFPNTEAFF
TGTGCCAGCAGTGAAGAACAGTTCCCTAACACTGAAGCTTTCTTT
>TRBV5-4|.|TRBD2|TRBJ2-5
CASSPGLVRETQYF
TGTGCCAGCAGCCCAGGACTAGTAAGAGAGACCCAGTACTTC
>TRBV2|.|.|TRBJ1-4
CASSEARGHEKLFF
TGTGCCAGCAGTGAAGCTCGGGGTCACGAAAAACTGTTTTTT
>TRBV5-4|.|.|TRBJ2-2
CAYRRDTANTGELFF
TGTGCCTACAGAAGGGACACTGCGAACACCGGGGAGCTGTTTTTT
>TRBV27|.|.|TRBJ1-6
CASRVTGGGSPLHF
TGTGCCAGCAGGGTTACGGGGGGAGGTTCACCCCTCCACTTT
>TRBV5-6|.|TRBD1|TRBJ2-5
CASSPGAGQGGETQYF
TGTGCCAGCAGCCCCGGCGCGGGACAGGGAGGGGAGACCCAGTACTTC
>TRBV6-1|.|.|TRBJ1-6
CASSEIPSSYNSPLHF
TGTGCCAGCAGTGAGATCCCCAGCTCCTATAATTCACCCCTCCACTTT
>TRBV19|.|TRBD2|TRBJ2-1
CASSGLAGSSYNEQFF
TGTGCCAGTAGTGGACTAGCGGGGAGCTCCTACAATGAGCAGTTCTTC
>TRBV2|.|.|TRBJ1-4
CASNPGVKLFF
TGTGCCAGCAATCCGGGAGTAAAACTGTTTTTT
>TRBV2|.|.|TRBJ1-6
CASTRTGRGSHSPLHF
TGTGCCAGCACCCGAACCGGCAGGGGTTCACATTCACCCCTCCACTTT
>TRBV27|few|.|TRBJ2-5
CASGRWAQETQYF
TGTGCCAGCGGCCGATGGGCGCAAGAGACCCAGTACTTC
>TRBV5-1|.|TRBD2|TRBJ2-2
CASTPGLAGATNTGELFF
TGCGCCAGCACCCCGGGACTAGCGGGGGCCACGAACACCGGGGAGCTGTTTTTT
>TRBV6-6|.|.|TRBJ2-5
CASSYPGRETQYF
TGTGCCAGCAGTTACCCAGGGAGGGAGACCCAGTACTTC
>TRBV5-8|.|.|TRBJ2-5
CASSSMQGVETQYF
TGTGCCAGCAGCTCGATGCAGGGTGTTGAGACCCAGTACTTC
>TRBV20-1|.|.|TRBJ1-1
CSAARVEAFF
TGCAGTGCTGCGAGGGTCGAAGCTTTCTTT
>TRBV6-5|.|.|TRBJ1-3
CASIPRLSGNTIYF
TGTGCCAGCATCCCCCGTCTGTCTGGAAACACCATATATTTT
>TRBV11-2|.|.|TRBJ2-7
CASRLDGDEQYF
TGTGCCAGCAGACTCGACGGGGACGAGCAGTACTTC
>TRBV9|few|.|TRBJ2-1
CASSVAVESGTSPGEYNEQFF
TGTGCCAGCAGCGTAGCGGTTGAGAGCGGTACTTCCCCCGGTGAGTACAATGAGCAGTTCTTC
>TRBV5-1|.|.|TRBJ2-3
CASSLGTVARADTQYF
TGCGCCAGCAGCTTGGGGACGGTGGCGAGGGCAGATACGCAGTATTTT
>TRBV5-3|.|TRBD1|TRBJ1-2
CARSLDRGLSYTF
TGTGCCAGAAGCCTGGACAGGGGATTGAGCTACACCTTC
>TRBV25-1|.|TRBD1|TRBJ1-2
CASHTGGTGGYTF
TGTGCCAGCCATACAGGGGGCACGGGGGGCTACACCTTC
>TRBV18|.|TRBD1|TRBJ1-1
CASSRQGRVDTEAFF
TGTGCCAGCTCAAGACAGGGAAGGGTCGACACTGAAGCTTTCTTT
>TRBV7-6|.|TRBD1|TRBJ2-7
CASTAGTGPYEQYF
TGTGCCAGCACAGCCGGGACAGGACCCTACGAGCAGTACTTC
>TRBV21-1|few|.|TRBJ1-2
CASSKGQGNYGYTF
TGTGCCAGCAGCAAAGGACAGGGAAACTATGGCTACACCTTC
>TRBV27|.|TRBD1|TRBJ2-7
CASSPTHRGLRFVDHEQYF
TGTGCCAGCAGTCCTACCCACAGGGGGCTAAGGTTCGTGGACCACGAGCAGTACTTC
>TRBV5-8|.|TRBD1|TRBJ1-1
CASSLFRGQGSKMTEAFF
TGTGCCAGCAGCCTCTTTCGGGGACAGGGAAGTAAAATGACTGAAGCTTTCTTT
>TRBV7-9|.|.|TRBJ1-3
CASSLGLGREENTIYF
TGTGCCAGCAGCTTAGGTCTCGGCAGGGAGGAAAACACCATATATTTT
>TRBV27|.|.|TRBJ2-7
CASSFVSDSYEQYF
TGTGCCAGCAGTTTCGTATCGGACAGCTACGAGCAGTACTTC
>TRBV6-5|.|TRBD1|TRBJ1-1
CASRNQGGNTEAFF
TGTGCCAGCAGAAACCAGGGGGGGAACACTGAAGCTTTCTTT
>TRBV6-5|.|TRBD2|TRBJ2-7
CASSPLAGATYEQYF
TGTGCCAGCAGTCCACTAGCGGGGGCGACCTACGAGCAGTACTTC
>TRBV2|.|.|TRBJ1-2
CASSDSQPLYGYTF
TGTGCCAGCAGTGATTCACAGCCTCTCTATGGCTACACCTTC
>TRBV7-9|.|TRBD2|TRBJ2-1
CASSLVPTSGTEQFF
TGTGCCAGCAGCTTAGTCCCGACTAGCGGGACTGAGCAGTTCTTC
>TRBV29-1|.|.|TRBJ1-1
CSATLGQTMNTEAFF
TGCAGCGCGACCCTCGGACAGACGATGAACACTGAAGCTTTCTTT
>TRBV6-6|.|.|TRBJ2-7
CASRIRESQYF
TGTGCCAGCCGGATCAGGGAAAGCCAGTACTTC
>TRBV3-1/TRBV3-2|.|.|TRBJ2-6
CASSLDGQRGLGRGANVLTF
TGTGCCAGCAGCTTAGATGGACAGCGAGGGCTGGGTAGGGGGGCCAACGTCCTGACTTTC
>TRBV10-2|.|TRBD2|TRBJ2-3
CASSESGTSPTDTQYF
TGCGCCAGCAGTGAGTCAGGGACTAGCCCAACAGATACGCAGTATTTT
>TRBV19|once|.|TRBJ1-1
CASSHTEGRKTEAFF
TGTGCCAGTAGTCACACCGAGGGTAGAAAGACTGAAGCTTTCTTT
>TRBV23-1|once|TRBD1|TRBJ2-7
CASSHSDRGRHEQYF
TGCGCCAGCAGTCATTCGGACAGGGGGCGCCACGAGCAGTACTTC
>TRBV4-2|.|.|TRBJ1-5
CASSSQQGHNQPQHF
TGTGCCAGCAGCTCGCAACAGGGACACAATCAGCCCCAGCATTTT
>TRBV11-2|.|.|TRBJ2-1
CASSSRGTGSYNEQFF
TGTGCCAGCAGCTCACGGGGGACTGGATCCTACAATGAGCAGTTCTTC
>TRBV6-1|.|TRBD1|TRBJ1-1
CASSDPTGGTEAFF
TGTGCCAGCAGTGATCCGACAGGGGGCACTGAAGCTTTCTTT
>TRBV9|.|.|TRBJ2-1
CASSVPARGGGANEQFF
TGTGCCAGCAGCGTCCCAGCGCGGGGCGGAGGGGCCAATGAGCAGTTCTTC
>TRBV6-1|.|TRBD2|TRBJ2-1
CASSGLAGVSYNEQFF
TGTGCCAGCAGTGGACTAGCGGGAGTATCCTACAATGAGCAGTTCTTC
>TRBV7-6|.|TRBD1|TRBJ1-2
CASSLGGTGGCTF
TGTGCCAGCAGCTTAGGCGGGACAGGGGGCTGCACCTTC
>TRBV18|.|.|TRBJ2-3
CASSLEALVRADTQYF
TGTGCCAGCTCACTAGAGGCGCTTGTGAGGGCAGATACGCAGTATTTT
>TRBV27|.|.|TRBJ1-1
CASSSSPKITRDTEAFF
TGTGCCAGCAGTTCCTCCCCCAAGATTACGAGGGACACTGAAGCTTTCTTT
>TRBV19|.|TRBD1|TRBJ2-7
CASEDREGSYEQYF
TGTGCCAGCGAGGACAGGGAAGGGTCCTACGAGCAGTACTTC
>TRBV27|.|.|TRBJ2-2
CASSLSGIGELFF
TGTGCCAGCAGTTTATCCGGGATCGGGGAGCTGTTTTTT
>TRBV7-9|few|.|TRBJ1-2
CASSETRVAANYGYTF
TGTGCCAGCAGCGAAACCCGGGTAGCAGCTAACTATGGCTACACCTTC
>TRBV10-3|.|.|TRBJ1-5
CAISGTDQPQHF
TGTGCCATCAGTGGGACAGATCAGCCCCAGCATTTT
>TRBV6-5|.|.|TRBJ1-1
CASTPLREAFF
TGTGCCAGCACCCCCCTTCGTGAAGCTTTCTTT
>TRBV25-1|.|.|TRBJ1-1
CASSELEPPNTEAFF
TGTGCCAGCAGTGAATTAGAACCCCCGAACACTGAAGCTTTCTTT
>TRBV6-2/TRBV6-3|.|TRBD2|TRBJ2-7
CASSLGTSRRWDEQYF
TGTGCCAGCAGTCTCGGGACTAGTCGTCGGTGGGACGAGCAGTACTTC
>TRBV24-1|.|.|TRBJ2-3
CATQGGDTQYF
TGTGCCACCCAAGGGGGAGATACGCAGTATTTT
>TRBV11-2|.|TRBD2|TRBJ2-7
CASSLIAGYEQYF
TGTGCCAGCAGCTTAATAGCGGGATACGAGCAGTACTTC